One and the same sample provided the 29 T cell receptor beta chains below, sequenced in a study of PD-L1 blockade in urothelial cancer. Time point specified: pretreatment peripheral blood. Repertoires were generated with immunoSEQ multiplex PCR, while TCRdb's copy carries only in-frame clones and drops some. Of some 80,000 clones in the sample, around four fifths were seen once. The source material was PBMCs, sampled around atezolizumab (anti-PD-L1) treatment. Receptors originate from a man aged 35 to 55 with urothelial cancer.

The chain recombines TRBV11-2 with TRBJ1-2; no firm D call. Germline V gene data show CDR1 as SGHAT and CDR2 as FQNNGV. There are 14 residues in the CDR3. V gave up 6 bases and J gave up 4 bases, with 15 bases separating them. CDR3 sequence (DNA): TGTGCCAGCAGGGCCCTTAGTGGAGCCTATGGCTACACCTTC. It translates to CASRALSGAYGYTF.

This clone was seen more than once but under ten times. The chain employs TRBV6-5 and TRBJ2-2; maybe TRBD2 (6 bases). V lost 6 bases to trimming and J lost 0 bases, with 8 bases between them. The length of the CDR3 is 14 residues. Germline V gives CDR1 MNHEY, CDR2 SVGAGI. CDR3 nucleotide sequence: TGTGCCAGCAGGGGGGACTCGAACACCGGGGAGCTGTTTTTT. Translated: CASRGDSNTGELFF.

CDR3 in DNA: TGTGCCTGGAGTGACCTCGGCGGGCGGGGAGAGACCCAGTACTTC. Amino acids: CAWSDLGGRGETQYF. The genes are TRBV30 and TRBJ2-5, with D possibly TRBD2 on 6 matching bases. The ends were cut back, 1 base at V and 4 bases at J, with 16 bases in the middle. The CDR3 covers 15 residues. Germline V lookup: CDR1 GTSNPN, CDR2 SVGIG (reference sequence).

The J gene is TRBJ2-7, the V gene TRBV28; D is undetermined. Per the germline V gene, CDR1 is MDHEN and CDR2 is SYDVKM. The CDR3 is 13 residues long. V lost 2 bases and J 2 bases, leaving 7 bases between the germline ends. This chain's CDR3 is CASSLSSAYEQYF. The CDR3 DNA is TGTGCCAGCAGTTTAAGCTCTGCCTACGAGCAGTACTTC. Full variable domain (remainder filled in from reference TRBV28 and TRBJ2-7): DVKVTQSSRYLVKRTGEKVFLECVQDMDHENMFWYRQDPGLGLRLIYFSYDVKMKEKGDIPEGYSVSREKKERFSLILESASTNQTSMYLCASSLSSAYEQYFGPGTRLTVT.

The rearrangement links TRBV9 to TRBJ2-7, with 7 bases that match TRBD1. The CDR3 totals 15 residues. The junction had 7 bases not matched to a gene; V was cut back by 4 bases and J by 0 bases. Germline assignment: CDR1 SGDLS and CDR2 YYNGEE. The CDR3 DNA is TGTGCCAGCAGCCCCCGACAGGGTAGCTCCTACGAGCAGTACTTC. This sequence encodes CASSPRQGSSYEQYF. The full variable domain, with the rest looked up from reference TRBV9 and TRBJ2-7, is DSGVTQTPKHLITATGQRVTLRCSPRSGDLSVYWYQQSLDQGLQFLIQYYNGEERAKGNILERFSAQQFPDLHSELNLSSLELGDSALYFCASSPRQGSSYEQYFGPGTRLTVT.

The rearrangement joins TRBV30 to TRBJ1-1, with no clear D. This CDR3 contains 16 residues. CDR1 is GTSNPN, CDR2 SVGIG, per germline (reference sequence). V was trimmed by 3 bases and J by 5 bases, leaving 22 bases between them. CDR3 nucleotide sequence: TGTGCCTGGAGGAGGGAGCGCCTGGGGTTACCGACTGAAGCTTTCTTT. Translation gives CAWRRERLGLPTEAFF.

There are a few counts of this clone. The chain combines TRBV9 with TRBJ2-5, with TRBD2 identical over 7 bases. V lost 3 bases to trimming and J lost 4 bases; unmatched junction nucleotides: 12. CDR3 length equals 16 residues. CDR1 and CDR2 (germline): SGDLS, YYNGEE. The CDR3 loop is CASSGRGGSFGETQYF. The DNA of the CDR3 is TGTGCCAGCAGCGGCCGGGGCGGGAGTTTCGGAGAGACCCAGTACTTC.

The chain joins TRBV5-6 to TRBJ2-4, with a possible D match to TRBD1 (5 bases). V gave up 0 bases and J gave up 9 bases, with 13 bases separating them. CDR1 and CDR2 from the germline V gene are SGHDT and YYEEEE. The CDR3 spans 14 residues. CDR3 nucleotides: TGTGCCAGCAGCTTGGCAGGGCAGTTCGTCATTCAGTACTTC. This translates into CASSLAGQFVIQYF. The whole variable domain, remainder taken from reference TRBV5-6 and TRBJ2-4, is DAGVTQSPTHLIKTRGQQVTLRCSPKSGHDTVSWYQQALGQGPQFIFQYYEEEERQRGNFPDRFSGHQFPNYSSELNVNALLLGDSALYLCASSLAGQFVIQYFGAGTRLSVL.

The chain carries TRBV5-1 and TRBJ2-3; 11 bases match TRBD2. V gave up 4 bases and J gave up 4 bases; unmatched junction bases: 5. The CDR3 consists of 15 residues. Per germline, CDR1 SGHRS and CDR2 YFSETQ. In DNA form, the CDR3 reads TGCGCCAGCAGCCCTAGCGGGAGGTTGGCAGATACGCAGTATTTT. Translated: CASSPSGRLADTQYF.

This chain joins TRBV28 and TRBJ2-7, with a possible D match to TRBD2 (7 bases). CDR3 length: 16 residues. Looked up from germline, CDR1 is MDHEN and CDR2 is SYDVKM. V lost 3 bases to trimming and J lost 6 bases, with 21 bases between them. This CDR3 reads CASSFRIEGGPGEQYF. Here the CDR3 DNA reads TGTGCCAGCAGTTTCCGTATCGAGGGGGGGCCCGGCGAGCAGTACTTC.

This rearrangement joins TRBV7-3 to TRBJ2-5, with 7 positions matching TRBD2. V shed 5 bases, J shed 4 bases, and the junction held 4 bases outside the gene matches. The CDR3 runs to 13 residues. The V gene's germline CDR1 is SGHTA and CDR2 FQGTGA. DNA of the CDR3: TGTGCCAGCAGCCGAGGGGAGGGAGAGACCCAGTACTTC. Residues: CASSRGEGETQYF.

The chain links TRBV30 to TRBJ2-3; D unclear. CDR3 size: 15 residues. Trimming stripped 3 bases from V and 0 bases from J, with 13 bases between. Germline-derived CDR1 and CDR2 are GTSNPN and SVGIG (reference sequence). This CDR3 is CAWSQVRSSTDTQYF. In nucleotides, the CDR3 is TGTGCCTGGAGCCAGGTCCGATCTAGCACAGATACGCAGTATTTT.

This clone appeared a single time. The gene calls are TRBV7-3 and TRBJ2-5; 9 bases map to TRBD1. V shed 6 bases and J 4 bases; nucleotides not matched to a gene: 9. CDR3 size: 15 residues. The V gene's germline CDR1 is SGHTA and CDR2 FQGTGA. Here the CDR3 DNA reads TGTGCCAGCAGTACCGGGACAGGGCGGCCAGAGACCCAGTACTTC. Translating gives CASSTGTGRPETQYF.

This sequence joins TRBV9 and TRBJ2-7; 7 bases align to TRBD1. The CDR3 consists of 14 residues. Germline CDR1 SGDLS, CDR2 YYNGEE. Unmatched junction bases numbered 5, after V lost 4 bases and J lost 1 base. CDR3 sequence: CASSPTGVSYEQYF. The CDR3 DNA follows: TGTGCCAGCAGCCCCACAGGGGTGTCCTACGAGCAGTACTTC. The full variable domain, with the rest looked up from reference TRBV9 and TRBJ2-7, is DSGVTQTPKHLITATGQRVTLRCSPRSGDLSVYWYQQSLDQGLQFLIQYYNGEERAKGNILERFSAQQFPDLHSELNLSSLELGDSALYFCASSPTGVSYEQYFGPGTRLTVT.

This chain links TRBV5-1 with TRBJ2-3, with D possibly being TRBD1 (7 bases). From germline, CDR1 is SGHRS and CDR2 YFSETQ. The CDR3 is 16 residues long. V lost 0 bases and J lost 2, with 13 bases in between. This CDR3 reads CASSLGAGGTTDTQYF. CDR3 nucleotide sequence: TGCGCCAGCAGCTTGGGGGCAGGGGGGACCACAGATACGCAGTATTTT.

V and J are TRBV2 and TRBJ2-7, with 16 bases aligning to TRBD2. Trimming at V came to 8 bases and at J to 2 bases, leaving 6 bases not matched to a gene. CDR1 is SNHLY and CDR2 is FYNNEI in the germline V gene. The CDR3 extends over 16 amino acids. CDR3 nucleotides: TGTGCCAGCCCGGGACTAGCGGGAGGGCCTCCCTACGAGCAGTACTTC. Its translation: CASPGLAGGPPYEQYF. Combining the CDR3 with reference TRBV2 and TRBJ2-7 gives the whole variable domain EPEVTQTPSHQVTQMGQEVILRCVPISNHLYFYWYRQILGQKVEFLVSFYNNEISEKSEIFDDQFSVERPDGSNFTLKIRSTKLEDSAMYFCASPGLAGGPPYEQYFGPGTRLTVT.

The J gene is TRBJ2-2, the V gene TRBV7-9; TRBD2 matches at 13 bases. CDR3 size: 17 residues. Trimming at V came to 6 bases and at J to 6 bases, leaving 10 bases not matched to a gene. The germline V gene has CDR1 SEHNR and CDR2 FQNEAQ (reference sequence). CDR3 sequence: CASSLPLGLAGAGELFF. CDR3 DNA sequence: TGTGCCAGCAGTTTACCCCTCGGACTAGCGGGAGCCGGGGAGCTGTTTTTT.

The chain links TRBV28 to TRBJ1-4; tentatively, D is TRBD1 (5 bases). The CDR3 loop spans 15 amino acids. V lost 6 bases and J lost 2, with 13 bases in between. CDR1 and CDR2 from the germline V gene are MDHEN and SYDVKM. The CDR3 nucleotides are TGTGCCAGCAGAACCCTCAGGGCCACTAATGAAAAACTGTTTTTT. This sequence encodes CASRTLRATNEKLFF. The full variable domain, rest sourced from reference TRBV28 and TRBJ1-4, is DVKVTQSSRYLVKRTGEKVFLECVQDMDHENMFWYRQDPGLGLRLIYFSYDVKMKEKGDIPEGYSVSREKKERFSLILESASTNQTSMYLCASRTLRATNEKLFFGSGTQLSVL.

The V gene is TRBV19, the J gene TRBJ1-5, with no clear D. This CDR3 contains 14 residues. Germline assignment: CDR1 LNHDA and CDR2 SQIVND (reference sequence). Trimming pared 3 bases from V and 4 bases from J, leaving 10 bases between. Here the CDR3 DNA reads TGTGCCAGTAGTATGCAGAACACAAATCAGCCCCAGCATTTT. Translated, it gives CASSMQNTNQPQHF.

The V and J genes are TRBV7-2 and TRBJ2-7; TRBD2 aligns across 12 bases. The V gene end was trimmed by 5 bases and the J gene end by 0 bases; junction bases not matched to a gene: 11. The germline CDR1 and CDR2 sequences are SGHTA and FQGNSA. The CDR3 loop spans 18 amino acids. The CDR3: CASSTTGTSGLSSYEQYF. The CDR3 nucleotides are TGTGCCAGCAGCACAACCGGGACTAGCGGGCTAAGCTCCTACGAGCAGTACTTC.

The chain has TRBV7-9 and TRBJ2-7; a possible D gene is TRBD1 (5 bases). Per the germline V gene, CDR1 is SEHNR and CDR2 is FQNEAQ (reference sequence). Trimming removed 5 bases at V and 3 bases at J, with 8 bases between. There are 12 residues in the CDR3. The CDR3: CASSPDNYEQYF. The CDR3 DNA is TGTGCCAGCAGCCCGGACAACTACGAGCAGTACTTC.

This chain links TRBV28 with TRBJ1-1; a possible D gene is TRBD1 (5 bases). The CDR3 loop spans 16 amino acids. From germline, CDR1 is MDHEN and CDR2 SYDVKM. V gave up 5 bases and J gave up 0 bases, with 16 bases separating them. CDR3 sequence (DNA): TGTGCCAGCAGTAACTCGGGGGGATTGATGAACACTGAAGCTTTCTTT. This encodes CASSNSGGLMNTEAFF. Looking up the rest from reference TRBV28 and TRBJ1-1 gives the full variable domain: DVKVTQSSRYLVKRTGEKVFLECVQDMDHENMFWYRQDPGLGLRLIYFSYDVKMKEKGDIPEGYSVSREKKERFSLILESASTNQTSMYLCASSNSGGLMNTEAFFGQGTRLTVV.

The chain uses TRBV27 and TRBJ1-1; D gene ambiguous. The ends were cut back, 2 bases at V and 5 bases at J, with 9 bases in the middle. Per germline, CDR1 MNHEY and CDR2 SMNVEV (reference sequence). The CDR3 is made up of 13 amino acids. The CDR3 protein is CASSLNGRTEAFF. In DNA, the CDR3 is TGTGCCAGCAGTTTAAATGGGAGAACTGAAGCTTTCTTT.

The V gene is TRBV18, the J gene TRBJ1-2; D unclear. The CDR3 length is 13 residues. V gave up 3 bases and J gave up 3 bases, with 8 bases separating them. Germline loops: CDR1 KGHSH, CDR2 LQKENI. CDR3 DNA sequence: TGTGCCAGCTCACCTCAGGAAGACTATGGCTACACCTTC. Amino acid sequence: CASSPQEDYGYTF. Full variable domain (outside the CDR3, taken from reference TRBV18 and TRBJ1-2): NAGVMQNPRHLVRRRGQEARLRCSPMKGHSHVYWYRQLPEEGLKFMVYLQKENIIDESGMPKERFSAEFPKEGPSILRIQQVVRGDSAAYFCASSPQEDYGYTFGSGTRLTVV.

The genes are TRBV5-4 and TRBJ2-7; D possibly corresponds to TRBD2 (6 bases). Trimming stripped 0 bases from V and 5 bases from J, with 12 bases between. This CDR3 is 14 amino acids long. Germline V gene data show CDR1 as SGHNT and CDR2 as YYREEE (reference sequence). In DNA, the CDR3 is TGTGCCAGCAGCTTGGAGGTAGCGGTCCACGAGCAGTACTTC. It yields the protein CASSLEVAVHEQYF.

This clone was seen just once. The V and J genes are TRBV12-2 and TRBJ2-1; the D segment call TRBD2 is taken from the table without a DNA check. TRBV12-2 is flagged as a pseudogene. The CDR3 runs 12 residues. The CDR3 sequence: CSVQGGYNEQFF. The CDR3 bases are TGTTCCGTGCAGGGAGGGTACAATGAGCAGTTCTTC.

The V and J genes are TRBV9 and TRBJ2-3, with 8 bases lining up with TRBD2. Germline V gene sequence: CDR1 SGDLS, CDR2 YYNGEE. The CDR3 is 13 amino acids. Trimming took 3 bases from V and 6 from J; bases not matched to a gene: 3. The CDR3 nucleotides are TGTGCCAGCAGCGAGGGCGGGGGGGATACGCAGTATTTT. Its translation is CASSEGGGDTQYF.

The table lists this clone with a count of one. The chain's CDR3 is CASSAEGGDTQYF. DNA for the CDR3: TGTGCCAGCAGTGCGGAGGGGGGGGATACGCAGTATTTT. V usage is TRBV6-4 and J usage is TRBJ2-3, with a weak D call TRBD2 (7 bases). CDR1 and CDR2 from the germline V gene are MRHNA and SNTAGT. The CDR3 is 13 amino acids. With 4 bases removed from V and 6 bases from J, the gap between germline ends came to 11 bases.

The CDR3 spells CAWSVRQGTQPQHF. DNA for the CDR3: TGTGCCTGGAGTGTGCGACAGGGGACTCAGCCCCAGCATTTT. The J gene is TRBJ1-5, the V gene TRBV30; 8 bases align to TRBD1. CDR1 and CDR2 from the germline V gene are GTSNPN and SVGIG (reference sequence). The CDR3 loop spans 14 amino acids. V shed 0 bases, J shed 6 bases, and the junction held 4 bases outside the gene matches.